One and the same sample provided the 21 T cell receptor beta chains below, sequenced in a study of shared clonotypes between healthy human individuals. Sequenced by immunoSEQ multiplex PCR; TCRdb stores in-frame clones only, minus some. The profile shows approximately 1,500,000 clones, under 99% of them singletons. The sequencing input was naive CD4+ T cells sorted from blood. Documented subset: CD45RA+ positively selected. Source of these receptors: a man under 40 in good health.

The V and J genes are TRBV6-1 and TRBJ2-7; TRBD1 matches 11 bases. Germline CDR1 is MNHNS and CDR2 is SASEGT. This CDR3 comprises 15 residues. Trimming took 6 bases from V and 2 from J; bases not matched to a gene: 6. In nucleotides, the CDR3 is TGTGCCAGCAGCGTACGGACAGGGGGCCCCTACGAGCAGTACTTC. Amino acids: CASSVRTGGPYEQYF.

This clone was observed a single time. This chain joins TRBV5-6 and TRBJ2-2, with TRBD1 matching over 7 bases. CDR1 and CDR2 from the germline V gene are SGHDT and YYEEEE. The CDR3 sequence is 18 residues long. Germline trimming cut 5 bases from V and 3 bases from J; bases unmatched to any gene: 16. In nucleotides, the CDR3 is TGTGCCAGCAGTTCCCGGTATACAGGGGCGTATTACACCGGGGAGCTGTTTTTT. It codes for CASSSRYTGAYYTGELFF.

Turning to this clone: The sample holds other DNA sequences that translate to the same CDR3. This rearrangement joins TRBV5-1 to TRBJ2-2, with D possibly TRBD1 on 6 matching bases. The CDR3 totals 15 residues. Germline CDR1 is SGHRS and CDR2 is YFSETQ. The V end was cut by 4 bases, the J end by 0 bases, with 10 bases between. CDR3 loop: CASSLDRSNTGELFF. As DNA, the CDR3 is TGCGCCAGCAGCCTTGACAGGTCGAACACCGGGGAGCTGTTTTTT.

For this clone: In the same sample, other DNA sequences code for this CDR3. The chain recombines TRBV21-1 with TRBJ2-1. TRBV21-1 is annotated as a pseudogene. The length of the CDR3 is 11 residues. The CDR3 nucleotides are TGTGCCAGCAGCAGAGGGGAAGAGCAGTTCTTC. Its protein is CASSRGEEQFF.

The chain couples TRBV5-1 to TRBJ1-1; D unclear. The CDR3 has 14 residues. Trimming took 4 bases from V and 1 from J, leaving 11 bases between them. CDR1 is SGHRS, CDR2 YFSETQ, per germline. CDR3 in amino acids: CASSTTSWNTEAFF. CDR3 sequence (DNA): TGCGCCAGCAGCACCACTTCTTGGAACACTGAAGCTTTCTTT.

This sequence joins TRBV5-6 and TRBJ1-4; no clear D gene. Germline values: CDR1 SGHDT, CDR2 YYEEEE. The CDR3 has 14 amino acids. The V gene lost 0 bases and the J gene lost 5 bases, with 8 bases spanning the gap. The CDR3 nucleotides read TGTGCCAGCAGCTTGGGCAGGCGGAATGAAAAACTGTTTTTT. It specifies CASSLGRRNEKLFF. Full variable domain (missing parts from reference TRBV5-6 and TRBJ1-4): DAGVTQSPTHLIKTRGQQVTLRCSPKSGHDTVSWYQQALGQGPQFIFQYYEEEERQRGNFPDRFSGHQFPNYSSELNVNALLLGDSALYLCASSLGRRNEKLFFGSGTQLSVL.

The chain uses TRBV20-1 and TRBJ1-2; D not resolved. Germline-derived CDR1 and CDR2 are DFQATT and SNEGSKA (reference sequence). The CDR3 sequence is 10 residues long. V lost 3 bases to trimming and J lost 7 bases, with 6 bases between them. CDR3 DNA: TGCAGTGCTAGTGCGCTTGGCTACACCTTC. Amino acids: CSASALGYTF.

The chain uses TRBV5-1 and TRBJ2-5, with 7 bases that match TRBD2. Trimming cost V 4 bases and J 5 bases; bases outside gene matches: 17. Germline CDR1 is SGHRS and CDR2 is YFSETQ. CDR3 size: 17 residues. CDR3 protein: CASSEKPFGSGIETQYF. CDR3 DNA: TGCGCCAGCAGCGAGAAGCCTTTCGGGAGCGGGATCGAGACCCAGTACTTC. The complete variable domain, with remaining parts taken from reference TRBV5-1 and TRBJ2-5, reads KAGVTQTPRYLIKTRGQQVTLSCSPISGHRSVSWYQQTPGQGLQFLFEYFSETQRNKGNFPGRFSGRQFSNSRSEMNVSTLELGDSALYLCASSEKPFGSGIETQYFGPGTRLLVL.

The chain links TRBV7-8 to TRBJ2-3, with 13 bases identical to TRBD2. Germline assignment: CDR1 SGHVS and CDR2 FQNEAQ. V lost 5 bases to trimming and J lost 2 bases; unmatched junction nucleotides: 10. This CDR3 has 18 amino acids. Here the CDR3 DNA reads TGTGCCAGCAGCAGAAGGACTAGCGGGAGTACGTACACAGATACGCAGTATTTT. The encoded protein is CASSRRTSGSTYTDTQYF. Variable domain in full (rest from reference TRBV7-8 and TRBJ2-3): GAGVSQSPRYKVAKRGQDVALRCDPISGHVSLFWYQQALGQGPEFLTYFQNEAQLDKSGLPSDRFFAERPEGSVSTLKIQRTQQEDSAVYLCASSRRTSGSTYTDTQYFGPGTRLTVL.

This rearrangement joins TRBV5-5 to TRBJ2-7; 7 positions agree with TRBD2. The CDR3 sequence is 18 residues long. After removal of 2 bases from V and 1 base from J, the junction contained 15 bases not matched to a gene. CDR1 and CDR2 from the germline V gene are SGHKS and YYEKEE (reference sequence). In DNA form, the CDR3 reads TGTGCCAGCAGCTTTGAGTATTGGCGGCGGGAGCGATCCTACGAGCAGTACTTC. Translation: CASSFEYWRRERSYEQYF.

The genes are TRBV6-5 and TRBJ1-2; D unclear. The V end was cut by 5 bases, the J end by 8 bases, with 15 bases between. CDR1 and CDR2 (germline): MNHEY, SVGAGI. The CDR3 spans 13 residues. CDR3 sequence: CASSQDGYRGYTF. CDR3 in DNA: TGTGCCAGCAGTCAGGACGGTTATCGCGGCTACACCTTC.

This rearrangement joins TRBV21-1 to TRBJ2-7; TRBD2, the table's D call, was not compared with the DNA. TRBV21-1 is designated a pseudogene. CDR3 length equals 18 residues. The CDR3 here is CASSKDGLAGGRIVEQYF. CDR3 bases: TGTGCCAGCAGCAAAGATGGACTAGCGGGAGGGCGCATAGTCGAGCAGTACTTC.

This clone was recorded only once. At one boundary the junction diverges from the germline segment, which might be a read error. Within the sample, other DNA sequences also encode this same CDR3. The chain carries TRBV7-2 and TRBJ2-1; 12 nucleotides agree with TRBD2. The CDR3 covers 15 residues. Germline CDR1 reads SGHTA; CDR2 reads FQGNSA. This CDR3 reads CASSLAGGAYNEQFF. The CDR3 DNA follows: TGTGCCAGCAGCCTAGCGGGAGGGGCCTACAATGAGCAGTTCTTC.

This chain connects TRBV29-1 to TRBJ2-7; TRBD1 is a possible D gene (6 bases). The CDR3 has 14 amino acids. CDR1 and CDR2 (germline): SQVTM, ANQGSEA. Trimming removed 0 bases at V and 3 bases at J, with 12 bases between. The CDR3 is CSVEDWGQYYEQYF. In nucleotides, the CDR3 is TGCAGCGTTGAAGATTGGGGACAATACTACGAGCAGTACTTC.

To note about this clone: Other DNA sequences within the sample encode an identical CDR3. This chain links TRBV19 with TRBJ1-5; no clear D gene. The CDR3 is 14 residues long. Trimming stripped 2 bases from V and 2 bases from J, with 7 bases between. Germline V gene data show CDR1 as LNHDA and CDR2 as SQIVND (reference sequence). CDR3 protein: CASSISGGNQPQHF. The CDR3 DNA sequence: TGTGCCAGTAGTATATCAGGCGGCAATCAGCCCCAGCATTTT.

The chain carries TRBV6-1 and TRBJ1-5; D uncertain. Trimming cost V 7 bases and J 1 base, with 11 bases left between them. Germline CDR1 reads MNHNS; CDR2 reads SASEGT. This CDR3 has 14 residues. The CDR3 nucleotides are TGTGCCAGCACCAGTGCAGCAAGCAATCAGCCCCAGCATTTT. Protein: CASTSAASNQPQHF.

This chain uses TRBV15 with TRBJ1-5; D unresolved. The germline CDR1 and CDR2 sequences are LNHNV and YYDKDF (reference sequence). This CDR3 spans 16 amino acids. Trimming removed 5 bases from V and 2 bases from J, with 16 bases in between. This CDR3 reads CATSPASWVGNQPQHF. In DNA form, the CDR3 reads TGTGCCACCAGCCCTGCTTCATGGGTGGGCAATCAGCCCCAGCATTTT.

The chain combines TRBV6-5 with TRBJ1-4; no clear D. Looked up from germline, CDR1 is MNHEY and CDR2 is SVGAGI. V lost 2 bases to trimming and J lost 7 bases, with 8 bases between them. The CDR3 has 13 residues. The CDR3 is CASSYGRAEKLFF. CDR3 sequence (DNA): TGTGCCAGCAGTTACGGGCGGGCTGAAAAACTGTTTTTT.

J is TRBJ2-3 and V is TRBV7-6; D not resolved. CDR1 SGHVS and CDR2 FNYEAQ come from the germline V gene. The ends were cut back, 3 bases at V and 1 base at J, with 8 bases in the middle. The CDR3 consists of 14 residues. As DNA, the CDR3 is TGTGCCAGCAGCTTTAAGAGACGCACAGATACGCAGTATTTT. The encoded protein is CASSFKRRTDTQYF.

The genes are TRBV6-1 and TRBJ1-3; possibly TRBD1 for D (6 bases). The germline CDR1 and CDR2 sequences are MNHNS and SASEGT. Between the trimmed V and J ends, which lost 6 bases and 2 bases, there was a span of 14 bases. This CDR3 region has 15 residues. In DNA, the CDR3 is TGTGCCAGCAGCGATAACAGGGTGCCTGGAAACACCATATATTTT. The encoded protein is CASSDNRVPGNTIYF.

This chain connects TRBV5-8 to TRBJ1-2, with D perhaps matching TRBD1 (6 bases). The CDR3 runs 15 residues. Trimming stripped 2 bases from V and 2 bases from J, with 13 bases between. Per the germline V gene, CDR1 is SGHTS and CDR2 is YDEGEE. In DNA form, the CDR3 reads TGTGCCAGCAGCTTAAACAGGGTCGAGAACTATGGCTACACCTTC. Encoded protein: CASSLNRVENYGYTF.